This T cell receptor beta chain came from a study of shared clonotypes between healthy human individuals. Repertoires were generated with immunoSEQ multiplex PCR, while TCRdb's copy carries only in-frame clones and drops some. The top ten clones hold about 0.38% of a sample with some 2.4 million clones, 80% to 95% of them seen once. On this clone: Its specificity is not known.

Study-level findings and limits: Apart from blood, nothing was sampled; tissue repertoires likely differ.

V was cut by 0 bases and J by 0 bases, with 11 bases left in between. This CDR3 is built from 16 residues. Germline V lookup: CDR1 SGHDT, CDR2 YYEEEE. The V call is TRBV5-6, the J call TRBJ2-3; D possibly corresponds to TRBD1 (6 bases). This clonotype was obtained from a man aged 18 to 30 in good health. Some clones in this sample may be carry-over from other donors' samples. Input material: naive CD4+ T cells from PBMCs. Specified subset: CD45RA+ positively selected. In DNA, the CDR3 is TGTGCCAGCAGCTTGGCGCTCGGGACAAGCACAGATACGCAGTATTTT. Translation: CASSLALGTSTDTQYF.